A single sample is the source of the 18 T cell receptor beta chains below, sequenced in a study of CD8 T cells in Susac syndrome. cDNA came from about 0.5 to 1 ug RNA primed by random hexamers. TCRdb reanalysed the immunoSEQ multiplex PCR reads using MiXCR and keeps one entry per CDR3 protein. This sample has approximately 80,000 distinct CDR3 sequences, with around nine tenths found just once. The specimen sequenced was CD8+ T cells from PBMCs. The receptors stem from a human donor with multiple sclerosis.

This chain uses TRBV29-1 with TRBJ2-5, with 11 bases that match TRBD2. Germline V gene lookup returns CDR1 SQVTM and CDR2 ANQGSEA. This CDR3 has 15 residues. Losses at the gene ends were 7 bases for V and 7 bases for J; bases not matched to a gene: 14. Here the CDR3 DNA reads TGCAGCGGGGGGGTGACTAGCGGGGCCGGCGGGACCCAGTACTTC. It yields the protein CSGGVTSGAGGTQYF.

The rearrangement joins TRBV10-3 to TRBJ2-1; D is perhaps TRBD1 (6 bases). Per germline, CDR1 ENHRY and CDR2 SYGVKD. Trimming took off 5 bases at V and 2 bases at J, with 22 bases between the two ends. The CDR3 has 18 amino acids. This CDR3 is CAISLRTDAEAPYNEQFF. The CDR3 DNA follows: TGTGCCATCAGTTTGAGGACAGACGCAGAGGCTCCCTACAATGAGCAGTTCTTC.

The V call is TRBV5-4, the J call TRBJ1-1; D unclear. CDR3 size: 17 residues. Germline loops: CDR1 SGHNT, CDR2 YYREEE (reference sequence). V gave up 4 bases and J gave up 3 bases, with 22 bases separating them. The CDR3 nucleotides are TGTGCCAGCAGCCCTGACAAAGGAAGAGGATTTTACACTGAAGCTTTCTTT. Protein product: CASSPDKGRGFYTEAFF.

The chain couples TRBV13 to TRBJ2-7; possibly TRBD1 or TRBD2 for D (5 bases each). The CDR3 consists of 14 residues. Germline V gene lookup returns CDR1 PRHDT and CDR2 FYEKMQ (reference sequence). The ends were cut back, 5 bases at V and 5 bases at J, with 16 bases in the middle. In DNA form, the CDR3 reads TGTGCCAGCAGCCGGCCGGGGCCGGTCCACGAGCAGTACTTC. Its protein product is CASSRPGPVHEQYF.

V and J are TRBV10-3 and TRBJ2-3, with 8 nucleotides matching TRBD1. The CDR3 runs to 14 residues. The V and J ends lost 8 bases and 4 bases, in that order; junction bases with no gene match: 8. Germline lookup yields CDR1 ENHRY and CDR2 SYGVKD. CDR3 sequence reads: CAIQDRATPDTQYF. The CDR3 DNA is TGTGCCATCCAGGACAGGGCCACCCCAGATACGCAGTATTTT.

The chain has TRBV12-3 or TRBV12-4 and TRBJ2-7, with D perhaps TRBD2 (6 bases). With 8 bases removed from V and 2 bases from J, the gap between germline ends came to 16 bases. The CDR3 spans 14 residues. The CDR3, as DNA: TGTGCCAGCTCCCCCGCGGGACGGGCCTACGAGCAGTACTTC. As protein: CASSPAGRAYEQYF.

The chain joins TRBV9 to TRBJ2-7; weak D call: TRBD1 (5 bases). Trimming stripped 0 bases from V and 2 bases from J, with 9 bases between. CDR1 is SGDLS, CDR2 YYNGEE, per germline. The CDR3 is 14 residues long. CDR3 nucleotide sequence: TGTGCCAGCAGCGTAGGTCAGGGAACCTACGAGCAGTACTTC. Translation gives CASSVGQGTYEQYF.

CDR3: CASSVMTSGDEQFF. The CDR3 DNA reads TGTGCCAGCAGCGTAATGACTAGCGGGGATGAGCAGTTCTTC. This chain links TRBV9 with TRBJ2-1; TRBD2 matches 11 bases. The CDR3 runs to 14 residues. Per the germline V gene, CDR1 is SGDLS and CDR2 is YYNGEE. V trimming: 1 base; J trimming: 8 bases; junction bases outside the gene matches: 2.

The rearrangement uses TRBV28 and TRBJ2-4; 11 nucleotides agree with TRBD2. Germline V gives CDR1 MDHEN, CDR2 SYDVKM. Trimming at V came to 6 bases and at J to 5 bases, leaving 6 bases not matched to a gene. There are 15 residues in the CDR3. CDR3 sequence: CASSDSGRAQNIQYF. The CDR3 region has the DNA TGTGCCAGCAGCGATAGCGGGAGGGCCCAAAACATTCAGTACTTC. Full variable domain (remainder filled in from reference TRBV28 and TRBJ2-4): DVKVTQSSRYLVKRTGEKVFLECVQDMDHENMFWYRQDPGLGLRLIYFSYDVKMKEKGDIPEGYSVSREKKERFSLILESASTNQTSMYLCASSDSGRAQNIQYFGAGTRLSVL.

The chain has TRBV30 and TRBJ1-1, with a tentative D call TRBD1 (5 bases). V lost 4 bases, J lost 5 bases, and 11 bases lay in between. The germline V gene has CDR1 GTSNPN and CDR2 SVGIG (reference sequence). The CDR3 runs to 12 residues. The CDR3 reads CAWTGLGTEAFF. In DNA form, the CDR3 reads TGTGCCTGGACAGGGCTCGGGACTGAAGCTTTCTTT.

This chain connects TRBV27 to TRBJ1-5; 7 bases are a match to TRBD1. The CDR3 contains 15 residues. Germline CDR1 MNHEY, CDR2 SMNVEV (reference sequence). After removal of 1 base from V and 4 bases from J, the junction contained 4 bases not matched to a gene. The CDR3 loop reads CASSLYRGGNQPQHF. CDR3 DNA sequence: TGTGCCAGCAGTTTATACAGGGGAGGTAATCAGCCCCAGCATTTT.

V and J are TRBV11-2 and TRBJ2-1, with TRBD2 matching 9 bases. Germline V lookup: CDR1 SGHAT, CDR2 FQNNGV. V lost 7 bases, J lost 6 bases, and 13 bases stayed unmatched. The CDR3 length is 16 residues. CDR3 protein: CASTPYPGLASNEQFF. The CDR3 nucleotides are TGTGCCAGCACCCCCTACCCGGGACTAGCCTCCAATGAGCAGTTCTTC. Looking up the rest from reference TRBV11-2 and TRBJ2-1 gives the full variable domain: EAGVAQSPRYKIIEKRQSVAFWCNPISGHATLYWYQQILGQGPKLLIQFQNNGVVDDSQLPKDRFSAERLKGVDSTLKIQPAKLEDSAVYLCASTPYPGLASNEQFFGPGTRLTVL.

This chain uses TRBV12-3 or TRBV12-4 with TRBJ2-3; possible D gene TRBD1, 5 bases. With 10 bases removed from V and 1 base from J, the gap between germline ends came to 18 bases. The CDR3 spans 15 residues. Here the CDR3 reads CATSLGVPGTDTQYF. The CDR3 coding sequence is TGTGCCACCTCCCTAGGGGTGCCCGGCACAGATACGCAGTATTTT.

This chain links TRBV19 with TRBJ2-1; TRBD2 aligns across 7 bases. Trimming took 2 bases from V and 6 from J; bases not matched to a gene: 7. This CDR3 has 15 residues. Germline V lookup: CDR1 LNHDA, CDR2 SQIVND (reference sequence). The CDR3 sequence: CASSITGGVINEQFF. The DNA of the CDR3 is TGTGCCAGTAGTATAACTGGGGGGGTCATCAATGAGCAGTTCTTC.

A single count supports this clonotype. This chain joins TRBV7-2 and TRBJ2-1, with 9 bases that match TRBD2. V trimming: 5 bases; J trimming: 5 bases; junction bases outside the gene matches: 7. The CDR3 extends over 15 amino acids. Germline lookup yields CDR1 SGHTA and CDR2 FQGNSA. Here the CDR3 reads CASSKTSGPHNEQFF. DNA of the CDR3: TGTGCCAGCAGCAAGACTAGCGGACCTCACAATGAGCAGTTCTTC.

The chain couples TRBV29-1 to TRBJ2-7; the D is unclear. This CDR3 region has 13 residues. Trimming removed 1 base at V and 7 bases at J, with 14 bases between. CDR1 is SQVTM and CDR2 is ANQGSEA in the germline V gene. The CDR3 loop is CSVEGLPGREQYF. CDR3 sequence (DNA): TGCAGCGTTGAAGGACTCCCAGGTCGAGAGCAGTACTTC.

The chain joins TRBV6-6 to TRBJ2-1; 13 bases are shared with TRBD2. The CDR3 covers 14 residues. Germline loops: CDR1 MNHNY, CDR2 SVGAGI (reference sequence). V was clipped by 7 bases and J by 6 bases; unmatched bases: 3. This CDR3 is CASTRLAGGNEQFF. The DNA for the CDR3 is TGTGCCAGCACCCGACTAGCGGGGGGCAATGAGCAGTTCTTC.

J is TRBJ1-2 and V is TRBV30; the match to TRBD1 covers 7 bases. J lost 4 bases, V lost 3 bases, and 5 bases had no gene match. CDR1 GTSNPN and CDR2 SVGIG come from the germline V gene (reference sequence). The CDR3 covers 13 residues. CDR3 DNA: TGTGCCTGGAGAAGACAGGGCTCCTATGGCTACACCTTC. Protein sequence: CAWRRQGSYGYTF.